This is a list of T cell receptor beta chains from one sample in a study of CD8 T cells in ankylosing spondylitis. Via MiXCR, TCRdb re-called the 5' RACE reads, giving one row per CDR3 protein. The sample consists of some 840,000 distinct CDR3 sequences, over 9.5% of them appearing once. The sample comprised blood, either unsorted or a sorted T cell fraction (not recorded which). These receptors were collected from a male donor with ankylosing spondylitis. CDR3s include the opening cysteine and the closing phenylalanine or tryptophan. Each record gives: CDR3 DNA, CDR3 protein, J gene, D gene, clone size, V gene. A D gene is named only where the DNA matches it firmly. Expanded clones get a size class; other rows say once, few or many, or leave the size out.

TGCAGTGCTAGTACCCCCTCGGGTCCAGCAGGGACCCAGTACTTC CSASTPSGPAGTQYF TRBJ2-5 - - TRBV20-1
TGTGCCAGCAGCTTGTGGATGAACACCGGGGAGCTGTTTTTT CASSLWMNTGELFF TRBJ2-2 - - TRBV5-8
TGCGCCAGCAGCGCCGACGGCCTCTATGGCTACACCTTC CASSADGLYGYTF TRBJ1-2 - few TRBV5-1
TGTGCCAGCAGCGTAACTCACAGGGTCTACGAGCAGTACTTC CASSVTHRVYEQYF TRBJ2-7 - many TRBV6-1
TGTGCCACCCGGACAGCGAACACTGAAGCTTTCTTT CATRTANTEAFF TRBJ1-1 - - TRBV10-3
TGTGCCAGCAGTTTTTCAGCCAACGTCCTGACTTTC CASSFSANVLTF TRBJ2-6 - - TRBV12-3/TRBV12-4
TGTGCCAGCAGCTCCAGGGTACGCTCACCCCTCCACTTT CASSSRVRSPLHF TRBJ1-6 - few TRBV7-3
TGCGCCAGCAGCCAAGAGTCCAGAATGCGCGAGCAGTACTTC CASSQESRMREQYF TRBJ2-7 - many TRBV4-3
TGTGCCACCAGCAGGGGTCCACCAGATACGCAGTATTTT CATSRGPPDTQYF TRBJ2-3 - few TRBV15
TGCAGTGCTAGAAGGCTAGCGGGGGCCCAGTACTTC CSARRLAGAQYF TRBJ2-5 TRBD2 many TRBV20-1
TGTGCCACCAGCACGGGAGTAGAGACCCAGTACTTC CATSTGVETQYF TRBJ2-5 - few TRBV15
TGCAGTGCCACGGGACAGGGGGCGTTTCGGGAGACCCAGTACTTC CSATGQGAFRETQYF TRBJ2-5 TRBD1 many TRBV20-1
TGTGCCAGCAGCCAAGATCCAGGGAAAGTGCCCCAGCATTTT CASSQDPGKVPQHF TRBJ1-5 - - TRBV4-2
TGCGCCAGCAGCCGAAGCCGGGGGATGGCGACTAATGAAAAACTGTTTTTT CASSRSRGMATNEKLFF TRBJ1-4 - - TRBV5-1
TGCAGTGCCTCGGACAGGCTCCATCAGCCCCAGCATTTT CSASDRLHQPQHF TRBJ1-5 TRBD1 few TRBV20-1
TGTGCCAGCAGCTGGACGGATAAAGAGACCCAGTACTTC CASSWTDKETQYF TRBJ2-5 - few TRBV7-9
TGTGCCAGCAGCCTTATCAACACCGGGGAGCTGTTTTTT CASSLINTGELFF TRBJ2-2 - many TRBV7-2
TGTGCCAGCAGCAACAGAATGTACAATGAGCAGTTCTTC CASSNRMYNEQFF TRBJ2-1 - - TRBV6-2/TRBV6-3
TGTGCCAGCAGCCAATATTGGCGGACGGGGCCAGATACGCAGTATTTT CASSQYWRTGPDTQYF TRBJ2-3 - - TRBV7-8
TGTGCCAGCAGAATACAGGGGGCGCGTTTCGGGACCCAGTACTTC CASRIQGARFGTQYF TRBJ2-5 TRBD1 many TRBV6-1
TGCAGTGCCGCCCGGCAGTCCGGAAACACCATATATTTT CSAARQSGNTIYF TRBJ1-3 - few TRBV20-1
TGCGCCAGCAGCCGGAGAGAGGCTGGCCAAAATTGGTACCAAGAGACCCAGTACTTC CASSRREAGQNWYQETQYF TRBJ2-5 - few TRBV5-1
TGCAGCGTTGAAGGACAGAGGGTTCGGGGCTACACCTTC CSVEGQRVRGYTF TRBJ1-2 - many TRBV29-1
TGTGCCAGCAGGGTGGGGGGCGCGTATGGCTACACCTTC CASRVGGAYGYTF TRBJ1-2 - few TRBV6-1
TGTGCCATCAGACCGGGACAAAGCTCTCCCTACGAGCAGTACTTC CAIRPGQSSPYEQYF TRBJ2-7 - few TRBV10-3
TGTGCCAGCAGCAGTCCCGCTATGGGAAAATACGAGCAGTACTTC CASSSPAMGKYEQYF TRBJ2-7 - - TRBV7-9
TGTGCCAGCAGCCCCCGGCGGGTAAGGGGCGAGCAGTACTTC CASSPRRVRGEQYF TRBJ2-7 - few TRBV11-2
TGTGCCGCTCGGGACAGCTTCCCCTACGAGCAGTACTTC CAARDSFPYEQYF TRBJ2-7 TRBD1 few TRBV10-3
TGTGCCAGCAGTGAGCGGGGGCATGAGCAGTTCTTC CASSERGHEQFF TRBJ2-1 - - TRBV2
TGTGCCAGCAGCCCACGACAGAGCCAGAATGAAAAACTGTTTTTT CASSPRQSQNEKLFF TRBJ1-4 - - TRBV9
TGTGCCAGCAGCTCGGGGCTATTCTGGTCCTACGAGCAGTACTTC CASSSGLFWSYEQYF TRBJ2-7 - - TRBV7-2
TGCGCCAGCAGATCTGAGGGGGGGACCCCCTCCTACAATGAGCAGTTCTTC CASRSEGGTPSYNEQFF TRBJ2-1 - few TRBV5-1
TGTGCCAGCAGCCCTGGGGGCTTCCGAATGGACTACGAGCAGTACTTC CASSPGGFRMDYEQYF TRBJ2-7 - - TRBV7-9
TGCAGTGCTAGAACTAGCCGAGAGACCCAGTACTTC CSARTSRETQYF TRBJ2-5 - many TRBV20-1
TGTGCCAGCAGTGAACAGGGGGCTGCAACTAATGAAAAACTGTTTTTT CASSEQGAATNEKLFF TRBJ1-4 TRBD1 - TRBV2
TGTGCCAGCAGCTCTGTGGACCAAACAGGGATGAACACTGAAGCTTTCTTT CASSSVDQTGMNTEAFF TRBJ1-1 - few TRBV21-1
TGTGCCAGCATGAGAGGCGCCACTGAAGCTTTCTTT CASMRGATEAFF TRBJ1-1 - few TRBV28
TGTGCCAGCAGTTTTCTAACTCGGGAGGCTTTCTTT CASSFLTREAFF TRBJ1-1 - many TRBV12-3/TRBV12-4
TGTGCCAGCAGCTTCGCGGTTACGGCCTACGAGCAGTACTTC CASSFAVTAYEQYF TRBJ2-7 - - TRBV7-2